What follows describes a single T cell receptor beta chain. This entry is derived from a study of blood T cell repertoires in COVID-19. Whole-study context: The origin of the acute and convalescent COVID-19 samples was the United States, Italy and Spain. In each case, the material was cDNA or gDNA derived from T cells, B-cell-depleted T cells, or PBMCs.

J lost 5 bases, V lost 4 bases, and 7 bases had no gene match. Germline V gene data show CDR1 as SGHNT and CDR2 as YYREEE (reference sequence). The CDR3 runs 14 residues. In the authors' workflow: Researchers report that nucleated cell counts were estimated from reference gene primer amplification. Libraries were prepared by immunoSEQ multiplex PCR; TCRdb keeps only in-frame clonotypes and omits some of them. V, J and clone size derive from that table, while D and trimming were established from the DNA sequence. This sample has about 75,000 clones, with 87% found just once. The sample comprised peripheral blood. This TCR was recovered from a woman in her forties or fifties with acute or convalescent COVID-19. This chain uses TRBV5-4 with TRBJ1-1; 8 bases agree with TRBD1. The DNA of the CDR3 is TGTGCCAGCAGCCCCTTGACAGGGGTTACTGAAGCTTTCTTT. Translating gives CASSPLTGVTEAFF.